The T cell receptor beta chain under discussion was sequenced for a study of blood T cell repertoires in COVID-19. Generated by immunoSEQ multiplex PCR, the TCRdb table keeps only in-frame clones and is missing some. This sample yields just over 350,000 clones, of which roughly nine tenths are seen a single time; 3% belongs to the top ten. Trimming removed 1 base from V and 3 bases from J, with 18 bases in between. CDR1 and CDR2 (germline): SGHVS, FQNEAQ. The CDR3 is made up of 17 amino acids. The study drew participants aged about 18 to 90 years from under 30 US areas. Recovered participants had two consecutive negative NP/OP PCR tests, healthcare professional clearance, or symptom resolution.

The source material was PBMCs or T cells enriched from blood (not recorded which). This clonotype was sampled from a woman in her 30s who had recovered from COVID-19. The chain is built from TRBV7-8 and TRBJ2-5; possible D gene TRBD1, 6 bases. The CDR3 region is CASSLGTDSYFEETQYF. The DNA of the CDR3 is TGTGCCAGCAGCTTAGGGACGGACAGTTATTTTGAAGAGACCCAGTACTTC.